This record concerns one T cell receptor beta chain sequence. It has no known antigen specificity. No quality values exist for individual bases; no much larger clone is one base distant. This record comes from a study of T cells in Graves' hyperthyroidism and ophthalmopathy (dated 2019 in TCRdb). Describing the broader study: Peripheral blood was sampled at the time of initial diagnosis, prior to any treatment. To identify distinguishing TCR V-J signatures, a discovery cohort of 95 to 100 patients was used, comprising roughly 45 with Graves' ophthalmopathy and 55 to 65 with stable Graves' hyperthyroidism. Prospective prediction of ophthalmopathy was tested in an independent validation cohort consisting of 18 to 20 hyperthyroidism patients and about 17 patients who later progressed to ophthalmopathy. For training and testing, the 100 or so patients in the discovery cohort were randomly divided in a 7:3 ratio. The study also compared thyroid tissue and blood T-cell repertoires from several Graves' hyperthyroidism patients. Once sampling was done, hyperthyroidism patients were given methimazole at a starting dose of 30 mg daily, whereas ophthalmopathy patients were given high-dose intravenous methylprednisolone. According to the paper, TCR Vbeta CDR3 sequencing was carried out on more than 120 peripheral blood samples, which came from 40 to 45 ophthalmopathy, about 75 hyperthyroidism and roughly 17 progressor patients.

What the authors observed across the whole study: Most expanded thyroid clonotypes (frequency above 0.001) were also detected in blood, suggesting blood repertoires may reflect thyroid immune responses. Ophthalmopathy was separated from stable hyperthyroidism by a 13 V-J signature model, with roughly 88% sensitivity and about 81% specificity obtained in cross-validation and 80%/75% obtained in testing. Sample size was not statistically predetermined, and investigators were not blinded to group allocation. In validation, the model predicted progression to ophthalmopathy with 60% to 71% sensitivity and approximately 78% specificity, a median of approximately 6.7 months before onset.

TCR beta CDR3 regions were amplified from RNA transcripts. For the first round of RT-PCR on the TCR CDR3, the HTBI primer set was used together with the Qiagen OneStep RT-PCR kit. A second multiplex PCR round built the libraries, followed by size selection and purification. Paired-end sequencing of the libraries was performed with 100 bp reads on an Illumina HiSeq2000. The original methods were these. SOAPnuke was used to process the raw data, removing reads that contained adapters or uncalled bases, had a mean Phred below 15, or lacked an exact match to the constant primer or identifier. High-quality paired reads were merged using COPE v1.2.5, and each unique nucleotide sequence was defined as a clonotype. Clonotypes were aligned to IMGT TRBV, TRBD and TRBJ reference segments using MiTCR v1.1. The analysis was restricted to V-J combinations with a frequency above 0.0001, which together covered approximately 99% of the repertoires. A TCS score was defined as the ratio of F50 (clonal expansion) to E x V (chaos), with BLOSUM62-based TCRdist applied between CDR3 peptides within each V-J. Welch's t-statistics and random forest reduced 500 to 550 V-J features to around 14, which were used in a naive Bayes classifier (R e1071). Thyroid-blood repertoire similarity was quantified with the Morisita-Horn index. TCRdb ran its own pipeline on the public reads, namely fastp trimming at Q25 and MiXCR clone calling, and kept in-frame beta chains. Each entry merges the rows of one CDR3 protein and shows their most common DNA and genes. TCRdb, rather than the study authors, made the V and J calls. Here the sample has 800,000 or so distinct CDR3 sequences; approximately 40% occur a single time. Over 8% of the sample rests with the top ten.

Trimmed from V: 5 bases; trimmed from J: 0 bases; junction bases lacking a gene match: 14. Via the germline V gene (reference sequence), CDR1 is DFQATT and CDR2 SNEGSKA. The CDR3 sequence holds 17 residues, the cysteine and phenylalanine included. The kept DNA is CDR3 alone, 51 bases in frame from the first base. A patient counted as having stable Graves' hyperthyroidism if no progression to ophthalmopathy occurred over 18 months of follow-up. Hyperthyroidism patients were newly diagnosed, had a disease duration of under 2 months, and were aged 18 to 65 years. The study excluded patients with uncontrolled infections, other autoimmune diseases, pregnancy or lactation. Diagnoses were based on clinical symptoms, serum thyroxine and TRAb, thyroid ultrasound and orbital computed tomography. Ficoll-Paque density gradient centrifugation was used to isolate PBMCs from 8.5 to 10 ml of fresh peripheral blood. Trizol reagent was used to extract total RNA, and RNA quality was then checked on an Agilent 2100 Bioanalyzer.

The sample comprised blood. The chain is assembled from TRBV20-1 and TRBJ2-7, with 9 bases in between that match TRBD2. This receptor was identified in a man between 18 and 35 years old with Graves' hyperthyroidism. The nucleotides read TGCAGTGCTGAAGGGCCTGGGACTAGCTTGAGCTCCTACGAGCAGTACTTC. The resulting protein is CSAEGPGTSLSSYEQYF.